This T cell receptor beta chain was captured in a study of blood T cell repertoires in COVID-19. Turning to the study itself: Spain, Italy and the United States supplied samples that represented acute and convalescent COVID-19.

TCRdb's copy holds only in-frame clones and misses some; the assay was immunoSEQ multiplex PCR. The repertoire holds 120,000 or so clones, with around 79% as singletons. The CDR3 runs to 13 residues. Looked up from germline, CDR1 is LNHNV and CDR2 is YYDKDF (reference sequence). V was pared by 7 bases and J by 5 bases, with 11 bases between. This clone was seen a handful of times. This rearrangement joins TRBV15 to TRBJ1-4; no reliable D call. Specimen: peripheral blood. This TCR derives from a woman at least 80 years old with active or convalescent COVID-19. CDR3 amino acids: CATTGRWNEKLFF. The CDR3 bases are TGTGCCACCACAGGTCGGTGGAATGAAAAACTGTTTTTT.